A single sample is the source of the 17 T cell receptor beta chains below, sequenced in a study of T cells after yellow fever vaccination. TCRdb reprocessed the 5' RACE reads with MiXCR, giving one entry per CDR3 protein. The data show over 300,000 distinct CDR3 sequences, 3.6% seen once. The specimen was PBMCs, collected on the day of the yellow fever booster vaccination. The source is a man between 18 and 29 years old who received the YFV17D yellow fever vaccine.

Concerning this clonotype: A much more abundant neighbour one base away suggests this may be a read error. This chain joins TRBV4-2 and TRBJ2-1; D is unresolved. The length of the CDR3 is 14 residues. Germline CDR1 LGHNA, CDR2 YNFKEQ. V was clipped by 4 bases and J by 15 bases, with 22 bases between them. The CDR3 is CASSRPLPSSRLFF. Written as DNA, the CDR3 is TGTGCCAGCAGCCGACCGTTGCCCTCTTCGCGGCTGTTCTTC.

This clonotype was seen ten or more times. V usage is TRBV3-1 and J usage is TRBJ1-4, with 8 bases fitting TRBD1. The CDR3 runs to 15 residues. V lost 4 bases to trimming and J lost 5 bases; unmatched junction nucleotides: 6. Germline CDR1 reads LGHDT; CDR2 reads YNNKEL (reference sequence). CDR3 in DNA: TGTGCCAGCAGCCCCCTGGACAGGGCAAATGAAAAACTGTTTTTT. Translating it yields CASSPLDRANEKLFF.

This clonotype was counted at least ten times. The chain carries TRBV7-9 and TRBJ2-1; TRBD1 aligns across 10 bases. Germline trimming cut 7 bases from V and 8 bases from J; bases unmatched to any gene: 5. Germline V lookup: CDR1 SEHNR, CDR2 FQNEAQ (reference sequence). The CDR3 extends over 13 amino acids. CDR3 bases: TGTGCCAGCACGGGACAGGGGAGGCATGAGCAGTTCTTC. It translates to CASTGQGRHEQFF.

The CDR3 is CASTDRDQPQHF. CDR3 DNA: TGTGCCAGTACCGACAGGGATCAGCCCCAGCATTTT. The rearrangement joins TRBV19 to TRBJ1-5, with TRBD1 matching over 7 bases. CDR3 size: 12 residues. The V gene's germline CDR1 is LNHDA and CDR2 SQIVND (reference sequence). The ends lost 7 bases at V and 5 bases at J; junction bases unmatched: 2.

This clonotype has a count of ten or more. The CDR3 loop is CASSLDGSGANVLTF. In DNA, the CDR3 is TGTGCCAGCAGCTTGGATGGCTCTGGGGCCAACGTCCTGACTTTC. The chain uses TRBV5-8 and TRBJ2-6; D is undetermined. The V and J ends lost 0 bases and 0 bases respectively, with 4 bases between them. The CDR3 length is 15 residues. Germline V CDR1 and CDR2: SGHTS, YDEGEE.

This rearrangement joins TRBV20-1 to TRBJ2-1; TRBD2 agrees at 9 bases. This CDR3 is built from 16 residues. The germline CDR1 and CDR2 sequences are DFQATT and SNEGSKA (reference sequence). V lost 0 bases, J lost 2 bases, and 5 bases stayed unmatched. CDR3 sequence: CSARDGTSQPYNEQFF. The CDR3 DNA follows: TGCAGTGCTAGAGATGGGACTAGCCAACCCTACAATGAGCAGTTCTTC.

Only a few counts were recorded for this clonotype. The V and J genes are TRBV12-3 or TRBV12-4 and TRBJ2-5, with D perhaps matching TRBD1 or TRBD2 (7 bases each). V was clipped by 6 bases and J by 1 base, with 12 bases between them. This CDR3 has 14 amino acids. Here the CDR3 reads CASSSGDSQETQYF. CDR3 coding DNA: TGTGCCAGCAGCAGCGGGGACAGCCAAGAGACCCAGTACTTC.

This clonotype came up many times. This sequence joins TRBV20-1 and TRBJ1-4; TRBD1 is a possible D gene (5 bases). Germline-derived CDR1 and CDR2 are DFQATT and SNEGSKA (reference sequence). This CDR3 region has 14 residues. V was pared by 2 bases and J by 7 bases, with 14 bases between. CDR3 loop: CSARTGTGAEKLFF. DNA for the CDR3: TGCAGTGCTAGAACGGGGACTGGGGCTGAAAAACTGTTTTTT.

This clonotype was observed at least ten times. The V and J genes are TRBV6-6 and TRBJ1-5, with 8 bases that match TRBD1. The CDR3 extends over 17 amino acids. Germline lookup yields CDR1 MNHNY and CDR2 SVGAGI (reference sequence). V dropped 2 bases and J dropped 0; count of bases not matched to a gene: 6. The CDR3 nucleotides are TGTGCCAGCAGTTACGCAGGGGGCCCGTATAGCAATCAGCCCCAGCATTTT. Translation gives CASSYAGGPYSNQPQHF.

This chain uses TRBV3-1 with TRBJ2-5; TRBD2 might be the D (6 bases). The CDR3 totals 16 residues. Trimming removed 3 bases at V and 5 bases at J, with 19 bases between. Germline V gene sequence: CDR1 LGHDT, CDR2 YNNKEL (reference sequence). CDR3 loop: CASSQTPRGGMETQYF. CDR3 in DNA: TGTGCCAGCAGCCAGACTCCTCGGGGAGGTATGGAGACCCAGTACTTC.

This clonotype came up many times. The rearrangement uses TRBV7-9 and TRBJ2-3; the D is unclear. The CDR3 spans 12 residues. Germline V gene lookup returns CDR1 SEHNR and CDR2 FQNEAQ (reference sequence). V was shortened by 4 bases and J by 5 bases, with 7 bases between the two germline ends. The CDR3 spells CASSSVEDTQYF. The CDR3 DNA sequence: TGTGCCAGCAGCTCGGTAGAAGATACGCAGTATTTT.

This clonotype was detected only a few times. The rearrangement links TRBV7-3 to TRBJ2-3, with 9 bases fitting TRBD2. The trim removed 2 bases at V and 3 bases at J, leaving 3 bases unmatched. The CDR3 covers 15 residues. Germline CDR1 reads SGHTA; CDR2 reads FQGTGA. CDR3 DNA sequence: TGTGCCAGCAGCTTAGGGACTAGCCCTACAGATACGCAGTATTTT. Translated, it gives CASSLGTSPTDTQYF.

This clonotype came up many times. The rearrangement uses TRBV6-5 and TRBJ2-7; the match to TRBD2 covers 8 bases. The CDR3 totals 15 residues. Trimming at V came to 4 bases and at J to 3 bases, leaving 8 bases not matched to a gene. The germline V gene encodes CDR1 MNHEY and CDR2 SVGAGI. DNA for the CDR3: TGTGCCAGCAGTTTGAGCGGGGGAACTGACTACGAGCAGTACGTC. It is translated as CASSLSGGTDYEQYV.

V usage is TRBV5-4 and J usage is TRBJ2-3; a weak D match, TRBD1 (5 bases). CDR3 length equals 14 residues. V dropped 4 bases and J dropped 2 bases, with 11 bases sitting between them. Germline V gene sequence: CDR1 SGHNT, CDR2 YYREEE (reference sequence). The CDR3 DNA is TGTGCCAGCAGCCTTGACAGATTCACAGATACGCAGTATTTT. Its translation is CASSLDRFTDTQYF.

This clonotype was found a few times. V is TRBV29-1 and J is TRBJ2-2; D assignment may be TRBD1 or TRBD2 (5 bases each). The CDR3 has 13 amino acids. Trimming stripped 6 bases from V and 3 bases from J, with 11 bases between. CDR1 and CDR2 (germline): SQVTM, ANQGSEA. The CDR3 bases are TGCAGCGTGCCGGGACGGGACACCGGGGAGCTGTTTTTT. Its protein is CSVPGRDTGELFF.

The genes are TRBV4-1 and TRBJ1-1; D is possibly TRBD1 (5 bases). The germline gives CDR1 MGHRA, CDR2 YSYEKL. V was clipped by 2 bases and J by 2 bases, with 18 bases between them. The CDR3 has 17 amino acids. DNA of the CDR3: TGCGCCAGCAGCCAATATGGGACGGCCACGAAAAACACTGAAGCTTTCTTT. Amino acid sequence: CASSQYGTATKNTEAFF.

This clonotype was seen many times. The V and J genes are TRBV2 and TRBJ2-1; tentative D call: TRBD2 (6 bases). The length of the CDR3 is 14 residues. Germline loops: CDR1 SNHLY, CDR2 FYNNEI. V was cut by 0 bases and J by 15 bases, with 18 bases left in between. CDR3 in amino acids: CASSEARELLAWFF. The CDR3, as DNA: TGTGCCAGCAGTGAAGCGCGAGAGTTACTAGCCTGGTTCTTC.